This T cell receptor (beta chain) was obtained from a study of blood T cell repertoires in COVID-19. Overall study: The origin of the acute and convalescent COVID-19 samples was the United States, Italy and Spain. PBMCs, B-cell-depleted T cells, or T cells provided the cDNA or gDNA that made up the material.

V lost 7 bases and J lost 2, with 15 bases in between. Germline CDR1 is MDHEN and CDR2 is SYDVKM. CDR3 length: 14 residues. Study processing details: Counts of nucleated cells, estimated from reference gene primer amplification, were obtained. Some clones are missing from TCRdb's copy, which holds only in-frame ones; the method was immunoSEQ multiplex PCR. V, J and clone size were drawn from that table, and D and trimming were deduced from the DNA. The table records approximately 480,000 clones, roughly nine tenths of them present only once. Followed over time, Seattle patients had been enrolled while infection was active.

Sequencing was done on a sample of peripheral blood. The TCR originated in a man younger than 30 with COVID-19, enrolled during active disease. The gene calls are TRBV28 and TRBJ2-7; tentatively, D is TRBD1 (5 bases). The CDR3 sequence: CASTGNLPPYEQYF. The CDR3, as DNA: TGTGCCAGCACAGGGAATCTTCCCCCCTACGAGCAGTACTTC.